Listed here are 9 T cell receptor beta chains from one sample, sequenced in a study of blood T cell repertoires in COVID-19 (dated by TCRdb to 2018 to 2020). The method was the immunoSEQ multiplex PCR assay. Held by TCRdb, this immuneACCESS table contains in-frame sequences only and omits some clones. Under half of the omission traces to an unresolved V gene where checked; the cause of the rest is unknown. Recorded for this sample are about 400,000 clones; nearly 90% of them occurred a single time. The top ten constitute 1.7% of the sample. What was sequenced was PBMCs or T cells enriched from blood (not recorded which). Source of these receptors: a woman in her twenties or thirties who had recovered from COVID-19.

This chain joins TRBV10-3 and TRBJ1-1, with TRBD1 matching 8 bases. Germline CDR1 reads ENHRY; CDR2 reads SYGVKD. Losses at the gene ends were 4 bases for V and 1 base for J; bases not matched to a gene: 11. CDR3 size: 17 residues. The CDR3: CAISVGRGQRENTEAFF. The CDR3 nucleotides read TGTGCCATCAGTGTCGGCAGGGGGCAGAGGGAGAACACTGAAGCTTTCTTT.

The gene calls are TRBV9 and TRBJ1-4; 7 bases match TRBD1. The ends lost 3 bases at V and 6 bases at J; junction bases unmatched: 8. The CDR3 totals 15 residues. The germline CDR1 and CDR2 sequences are SGDLS and YYNGEE. CDR3 amino acids: CASSETGQRYEKLFF. In DNA form, the CDR3 reads TGTGCCAGCAGCGAGACGGGACAGAGATATGAAAAACTGTTTTTT.

This chain connects TRBV5-1 to TRBJ2-5, with D perhaps TRBD1 (6 bases). Germline-derived CDR1 and CDR2 are SGHRS and YFSETQ. V was trimmed by 4 bases and J by 4 bases, leaving 17 bases between them. CDR3 length: 15 residues. CDR3 sequence reads: CASSPQTGMRETQYF. The CDR3 region has the DNA TGCGCCAGCAGCCCCCAAACAGGGATGCGAGAGACCCAGTACTTC.

This chain joins TRBV27 and TRBJ2-5, with 9 bases fitting TRBD2. Germline CDR1 MNHEY, CDR2 SMNVEV (reference sequence). V lost 3 bases, J lost 2 bases, and 1 base stayed unmatched. CDR3 length: 14 amino acids. The CDR3 loop reads CASSLTSGQETQYF. In DNA, the CDR3 is TGTGCCAGCAGTTTGACTAGCGGACAAGAGACCCAGTACTTC.

The table lists this clone with a count of one. The rearrangement links TRBV9 to TRBJ1-1; TRBD1 is a possible D gene (6 bases). Germline loops: CDR1 SGDLS, CDR2 YYNGEE. The CDR3 is 15 residues long. V lost 0 bases and J 3 bases, leaving 12 bases between the germline ends. The CDR3 DNA follows: TGTGCCAGCAGCGTAGGTTCAGGGGCTGACACTGAAGCTTTCTTT. Its protein is CASSVGSGADTEAFF.

The V gene is TRBV28, the J gene TRBJ1-2, with 10 bases identical to TRBD1. CDR1 MDHEN and CDR2 SYDVKM come from the germline V gene. The trim removed 6 bases at V and 13 bases at J, leaving 17 bases unmatched. There are 15 residues in the CDR3. CDR3: CASSRDRGRVGRITF. The DNA for the CDR3 is TGTGCCAGCAGCCGCGACAGGGGGCGCGTTGGAAGGATCACCTTC.

The chain couples TRBV24-1 to TRBJ2-1, with D possibly matching TRBD1 (6 bases). CDR3 length equals 16 residues. CDR1 and CDR2 from the germline V gene are KGHDR and SFDVKD. Deletions cut 3 bases from V and 0 bases from J, with 11 bases between. DNA for the CDR3: TGTGCCACCAGTGATCCCGACAGGAGCTCCTACAATGAGCAGTTCTTC. Translation gives CATSDPDRSSYNEQFF.

This chain links TRBV2 with TRBJ1-2; 7 bases align to TRBD1. With V trimmed by 6 bases and J by 1 base, 11 bases remained unmatched. The CDR3 runs 16 residues. The germline CDR1 and CDR2 sequences are SNHLY and FYNNEI. The DNA for the CDR3 is TGTGCCAGCAGCGAACAGGGGTCCCTGGATAACTATGGCTACACCTTC. Protein: CASSEQGSLDNYGYTF.

The gene calls are TRBV6-4 and TRBJ2-3; possibly TRBD2 for D (6 bases). CDR1 and CDR2 (germline): MRHNA, SNTAGT. The CDR3 loop spans 15 amino acids. The V end was cut by 2 bases, the J end by 2 bases, with 11 bases between. The CDR3 spells CASSDGTGNTDTQYF. As DNA, the CDR3 is TGTGCCAGCAGTGACGGGACTGGTAACACAGATACGCAGTATTTT.